One and the same sample provided the 3 T cell receptor beta chains below, sequenced in a study of blood T cell repertoires in COVID-19. Sequencing used immunoSEQ multiplex PCR; TCRdb keeps in-frame clones, though not all of them. Among approximately 200,000 clones listed, around 83% were seen once. Sequenced input: PBMCs or T cells enriched from blood (not recorded which). The receptors come from a middle-aged woman with acute COVID-19.

The rearrangement links TRBV5-6 to TRBJ1-2; D ambiguous. V was clipped by 0 bases and J by 8 bases, with 11 bases between them. Germline V gene sequence: CDR1 SGHDT, CDR2 YYEEEE. The CDR3 loop spans 13 amino acids. For the CDR3, the DNA is TGTGCCAGCAGCTTGGCCCGGAGAGGCGGCTACACCTTC. Amino acid sequence: CASSLARRGGYTF.

On this clone itself: Its ends do not fully match the called genes, so a read error is possible. The chain has TRBV30 and TRBJ2-1; the match to TRBD2 covers 9 bases. CDR3 length: 11 amino acids. Germline loops: CDR1 GTSNPN, CDR2 SVGIG (reference sequence). The CDR3 DNA sequence: TGTGCTTGGACTAGCGATAATGAGCAGTTCTTC. Its protein is CAWTSDNEQFF. The variable domain in full, with the rest retrieved from reference TRBV30 and TRBJ2-1, is SQTIHQWPATLVQPVGSPLSLECTVEGTSNPNLYWYRQAAGRGLQLLFYSVGIGQISSEVPQNLSASRPQDRQFILSSKKLLLSDSGFYLCAWTSDNEQFFGPGTRLTVL.

The J gene is TRBJ1-2, the V gene TRBV6-2 or TRBV6-3; 7 bases agree with TRBD1. Germline loops: CDR1 MNHEY, CDR2 SVGEGT. J was trimmed by 4 bases and V by 3 bases; bases with no gene match: 5. The CDR3 loop spans 14 amino acids. The CDR3 DNA is TGTGCCAGCAGTTATCCTGACAGGGCCTATGGCTACACCTTC. Translated, it gives CASSYPDRAYGYTF.